This T cell receptor beta chain appears in the sequencing data of a study of CD8 T cells in ankylosing spondylitis. General study results and limits: Characteristic, it appeared, of ankylosing spondylitis blood was a TCR beta motif of roughly 8 highly homologous variants. Clones tied to disease were said to be significantly enriched in matched ankylosing spondylitis synovial fluid. Reactive arthritis synovial fluid and blood were previously reported to contain some motif variants.

This clonotype was counted only a few times. Its antigen is not identified. Looked up from germline, CDR1 is SEHNR and CDR2 is FQNEAQ (reference sequence). V was trimmed by 0 bases and J by 5 bases, leaving 10 bases between them. The length of the CDR3 is 14 residues. Libraries for TCR beta were made by quantitative 5'-RACE with molecular barcodes. MiXCR, run by TCRdb on the 5' RACE reads, gives a single entry per CDR3 protein. The data show 230,000 or so distinct CDR3 sequences, over 15% seen once. The specimen sequenced was blood, either unsorted or a sorted T cell fraction (not recorded which). This TCR was recovered from a male donor with ankylosing spondylitis or in good health (not recorded which). V usage is TRBV7-9 and J usage is TRBJ2-5; D remains unclear. The CDR3, as DNA: TGTGCCAGCAGCTTAGCAAGGGATGAGGAGACCCAGTACTTC. Translation gives CASSLARDEETQYF.